The 16 T cell receptor beta chains below were found in one sample sequenced in a study of blood T cell repertoires in COVID-19 (dated by TCRdb to the early 2020s). The library was obtained by the immunoSEQ multiplex PCR assay. TCRdb carries this immuneACCESS record with in-frame sequences only. Its versions omit some clonotypes, under half of them owing to an unresolved V gene in the studies checked, with the rest unexplained. For this sample there are about 400,000 clones; roughly 91% appear just once. About 1.7% of the sample rests with the top ten. The sample was PBMCs or T cells enriched from blood (not recorded which). Receptors originate from a woman in her twenties or thirties who had recovered from COVID-19.

This clone was seen once. V is TRBV15 and J is TRBJ1-5; maybe TRBD1 (6 bases). Germline loops: CDR1 LNHNV, CDR2 YYDKDF (reference sequence). The CDR3 runs to 18 residues. V lost 2 bases and J lost 1, with 18 bases in between. The CDR3 DNA follows: TGTGCCACCAGCAGAACTCTCAGATTGGGGGCGAGCAATCAGCCCCAGCATTTT. As protein: CATSRTLRLGASNQPQHF.

This rearrangement joins TRBV10-1 to TRBJ2-7; tentatively, D is TRBD2 (5 bases). There are 14 residues in the CDR3. V was trimmed by 1 base and J by 6 bases, leaving 13 bases between them. Germline loops: CDR1 WNHNN, CDR2 SYGVQD (reference sequence). The CDR3 protein is CASSELAAGGEQYF. The CDR3 DNA sequence: TGCGCCAGCAGTGAGTTGGCAGCCGGAGGCGAGCAGTACTTC.

The count of this clone is one. The chain recombines TRBV4-3 with TRBJ2-7; tentative D call: TRBD1 (6 bases). CDR3 length: 16 residues. The germline V gene encodes CDR1 LGHNA and CDR2 YSLEER. Trimming pared 0 bases from V and 4 bases from J, leaving 16 bases between. The CDR3 loop is CASSQEGGITGYEQYF. The CDR3 DNA reads as TGCGCCAGCAGCCAAGAAGGGGGAATTACGGGATACGAGCAGTACTTC.

This clone was detected a few times. DNA for the CDR3: TGTGCCAGCAGCTTAAGGACCCCAGCGGGAGGGTCCACAGATACGCAGTATTTT. Translated: CASSLRTPAGGSTDTQYF. V gene TRBV7-9 combines with J gene TRBJ2-3; 10 nucleotides match TRBD2. This CDR3 is built from 18 residues. The junction had 10 bases not matched to a gene; V was cut back by 2 bases and J by 2 bases. The V gene's germline CDR1 is SEHNR and CDR2 FQNEAQ (reference sequence).

This clone was observed a single time. The chain links TRBV6-2 or TRBV6-3 to TRBJ1-5, with TRBD1 as a possible D gene (6 bases). The CDR3 has 15 amino acids. Trimming took 6 bases from V and 5 from J, leaving 17 bases between them. CDR1 and CDR2 (germline): MNHEY, SVGEGT. In DNA form, the CDR3 reads TGTGCCAGCAGCCGGACCGGACCAGGGGATCAGCCCCAGCATTTT. Its translation: CASSRTGPGDQPQHF.

This clone was seen only once. The CDR3 protein is CASSAGQHTDTQYF. The CDR3 DNA sequence: TGTGCCAGTAGCGCGGGACAGCACACAGATACGCAGTATTTT. The V gene is TRBV19, the J gene TRBJ2-3, with a tentative D call TRBD1 (7 bases). Germline V gene lookup returns CDR1 LNHDA and CDR2 SQIVND (reference sequence). Trimming shortened V by 6 bases and J by 2 bases, and 12 bases separated the two germline ends. The CDR3 is made up of 14 amino acids.

The chain is built from TRBV11-3 and TRBJ2-1; 8 bases fit TRBD1. V was clipped by 5 bases and J by 0 bases; unmatched bases: 6. The length of the CDR3 is 16 residues. The V gene's germline CDR1 is SGHNT and CDR2 YENEEA. For the CDR3, the DNA is TGTGCCAGCAGCCATAGACAGGGGAGCTCCTACAATGAGCAGTTCTTC. It specifies CASSHRQGSSYNEQFF.

CDR3 DNA sequence: TGTGCCACCAGCAGAGATCCTAGCGGGAGGGCCTACTCCTACGAGCAGTACTTC. It specifies CATSRDPSGRAYSYEQYF. The rearrangement uses TRBV15 and TRBJ2-7, with 12 bases that match TRBD2. The CDR3 covers 18 residues. Trimming took 0 bases from V and 0 from J; bases not matched to a gene: 6. CDR1 and CDR2 from the germline V gene are LNHNV and YYDKDF (reference sequence).

The gene calls are TRBV7-9 and TRBJ2-2; 12 positions match TRBD1. J lost 7 bases, V lost 4 bases, and 4 bases had no gene match. Germline assignment: CDR1 SEHNR and CDR2 FQNEAQ (reference sequence). The CDR3 runs to 15 residues. The CDR3 spells CASSSGQGADGELFF. CDR3 DNA: TGTGCCAGCAGCTCGGGACAGGGGGCTGACGGGGAGCTGTTTTTT.

The chain combines TRBV5-6 with TRBJ1-1; D remains unclear. The V gene lost 4 bases and the J gene lost 1 base, with 14 bases spanning the gap. The CDR3 has 15 residues. Germline V gene data show CDR1 as SGHDT and CDR2 as YYEEEE. The CDR3 nucleotides are TGTGCCAGCAGCCTACCCTTACAGAAGAACACTGAAGCTTTCTTT. It translates to CASSLPLQKNTEAFF. Full variable domain (missing parts from reference TRBV5-6 and TRBJ1-1): DAGVTQSPTHLIKTRGQQVTLRCSPKSGHDTVSWYQQALGQGPQFIFQYYEEEERQRGNFPDRFSGHQFPNYSSELNVNALLLGDSALYLCASSLPLQKNTEAFFGQGTRLTVV.

V usage is TRBV5-6 and J usage is TRBJ2-7, with TRBD1 as a possible D gene (6 bases). The CDR3 totals 13 residues. The germline V gene encodes CDR1 SGHDT and CDR2 YYEEEE. Trimming shortened V by 2 bases and J by 1 base, and 7 bases separated the two germline ends. CDR3 sequence reads: CASSFGQSYEQYF. The CDR3 coding sequence is TGTGCCAGCAGCTTTGGACAGTCCTACGAGCAGTACTTC.

The chain joins TRBV7-6 to TRBJ2-5, with D perhaps TRBD2 (5 bases). Per germline, CDR1 SGHVS and CDR2 FNYEAQ. This CDR3 spans 17 amino acids. V was shortened by 4 bases and J by 6 bases, with 24 bases between the two germline ends. CDR3 nucleotides: TGTGCCAGCAGCTCCCCCCGTCAACCGGGATCTACCAAGACCCAGTACTTC. Translating gives CASSSPRQPGSTKTQYF.

The chain employs TRBV5-8 and TRBJ1-5; no definite D call. The CDR3 sequence is 17 residues long. The V end lost 6 bases, the J end lost 6 bases, and 25 bases lay between the germline ends. Germline lookup yields CDR1 SGHTS and CDR2 YDEGEE. The CDR3 bases are TGTGCCAGCATGGCCGTGCGGTTTGCGGGTCGAAGTCAGCCCCAGCATTTT. It codes for CASMAVRFAGRSQPQHF.

The chain recombines TRBV4-1 with TRBJ2-7, with D hard to call. There are 12 residues in the CDR3. Germline loops: CDR1 MGHRA, CDR2 YSYEKL. With 5 bases removed from V and 1 base from J, the gap between germline ends came to 6 bases. The chain's CDR3 is CASSSGSYEQYF. CDR3 bases: TGCGCCAGCAGCTCAGGATCCTACGAGCAGTACTTC.

The V call is TRBV6-2 or TRBV6-3, the J call TRBJ2-5; D might be TRBD1 (5 bases). The CDR3 is made up of 12 amino acids. Trimming pared 6 bases from V and 5 bases from J, leaving 10 bases between. From germline, CDR1 is MNHEY and CDR2 SVGEGT. The CDR3 sequence: CASSLQAETQYF. The CDR3, as DNA: TGTGCCAGCAGCTTACAGGCGGAGACCCAGTACTTC.

The rearrangement joins TRBV9 to TRBJ2-3; tentative D call: TRBD1 (7 bases). V lost 0 bases and J lost 3, with 11 bases in between. The CDR3 is made up of 15 amino acids. The germline CDR1 and CDR2 sequences are SGDLS and YYNGEE. CDR3 sequence: CASSVVGGQTDTQYF. Written as DNA, the CDR3 is TGTGCCAGCAGCGTAGTCGGGGGACAGACAGATACGCAGTATTTT.